This T cell receptor beta chain was identified during a study of blood T cell repertoires in COVID-19. The wider study: From T cells, B-cell-depleted T cells, or PBMCs came the material, which was cDNA or gDNA.

Here immunoSEQ multiplex PCR was the method, and the copy in TCRdb shows in-frame clones only, minus some. The table lists about 240,000 clones, less than 90% of them singletons. CDR1 is MGHRA and CDR2 is YSYEKL in the germline V gene. This CDR3 spans 18 amino acids. Between the trimmed V and J ends, which lost 0 bases and 5 bases, there was a span of 22 bases. The sequenced sample consisted of peripheral blood. The receptor's source is a man aged 60 to 69 with acute or convalescent COVID-19. The chain is built from TRBV4-1 and TRBJ1-1, with no clear D. The CDR3 bases are TGCGCCAGCAGCCAAGATCGGGAAGGTCTGGGCAGGATGACTGAAGCTTTCTTT. It is translated as CASSQDREGLGRMTEAFF.